This TCR beta chain was documented in a study of identical twins. TCRdb analysed the 5' RACE reads with MiXCR anew, one entry per CDR3 protein. The sample contains about 690,000 distinct CDR3 sequences, around 21% of which appear only once. The CDR3 consists of 14 residues. Germline values: CDR1 DFQATT, CDR2 SNEGSKA (reference sequence). V was clipped by 1 base and J by 7 bases; unmatched bases: 9. In this sample, this clonotype turned up a few times. Separately, the same data were catalogued under a study of T cells expressing NK-cell markers. As that report states: Sorting in several experiments was restricted by an anti-gamma-delta TCR antibody to alpha-beta TCR T cells.

J is TRBJ1-2 and V is TRBV20-1, with 7 bases that match TRBD1. Material for sequencing was PBMCs. This receptor was identified in a woman under 30 in good health. This CDR3 reads CSARGMTGNFGYTF. CDR3 nucleotide sequence: TGCAGTGCTAGAGGCATGACAGGGAATTTTGGCTACACCTTC.